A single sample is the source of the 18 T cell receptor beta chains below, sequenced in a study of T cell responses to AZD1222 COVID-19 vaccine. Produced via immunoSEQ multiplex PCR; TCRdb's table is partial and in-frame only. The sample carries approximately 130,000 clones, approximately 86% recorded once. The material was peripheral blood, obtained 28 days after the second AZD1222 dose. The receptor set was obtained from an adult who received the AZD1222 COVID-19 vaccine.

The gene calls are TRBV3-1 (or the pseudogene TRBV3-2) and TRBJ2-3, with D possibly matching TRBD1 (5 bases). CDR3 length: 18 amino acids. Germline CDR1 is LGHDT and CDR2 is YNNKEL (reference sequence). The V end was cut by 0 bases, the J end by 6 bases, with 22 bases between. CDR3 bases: TGTGCCAGCAGCCAAGAAAACACAGGCCTAACCCGAGCGGATACGCAGTATTTT. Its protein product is CASSQENTGLTRADTQYF.

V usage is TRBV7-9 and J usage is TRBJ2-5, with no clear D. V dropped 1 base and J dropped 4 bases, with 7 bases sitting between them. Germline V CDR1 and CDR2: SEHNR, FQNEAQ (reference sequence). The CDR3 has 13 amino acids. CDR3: CASSLEWAETQYF. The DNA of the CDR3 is TGTGCCAGCAGCTTAGAGTGGGCAGAGACCCAGTACTTC.

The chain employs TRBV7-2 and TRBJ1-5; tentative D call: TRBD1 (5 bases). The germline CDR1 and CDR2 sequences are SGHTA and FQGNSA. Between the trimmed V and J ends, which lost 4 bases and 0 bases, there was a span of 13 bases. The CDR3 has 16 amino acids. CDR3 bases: TGTGCCAGCAGCTCCCAGGGAACATATAGCAATCAGCCCCAGCATTTT. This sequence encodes CASSSQGTYSNQPQHF.

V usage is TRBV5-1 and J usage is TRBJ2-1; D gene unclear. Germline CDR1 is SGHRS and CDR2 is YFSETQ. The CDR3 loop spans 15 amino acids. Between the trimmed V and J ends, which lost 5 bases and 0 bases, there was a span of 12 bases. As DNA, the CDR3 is TGCGCCAGCAGTGGGGAACCTAGCTCCTACAATGAGCAGTTCTTC. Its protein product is CASSGEPSSYNEQFF. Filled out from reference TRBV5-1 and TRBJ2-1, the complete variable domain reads KAGVTQTPRYLIKTRGQQVTLSCSPISGHRSVSWYQQTPGQGLQFLFEYFSETQRNKGNFPGRFSGRQFSNSRSEMNVSTLELGDSALYLCASSGEPSSYNEQFFGPGTRLTVL.

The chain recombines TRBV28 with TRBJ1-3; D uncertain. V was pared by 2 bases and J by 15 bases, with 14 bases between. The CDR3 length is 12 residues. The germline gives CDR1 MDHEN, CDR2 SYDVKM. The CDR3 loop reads CASSLLATTQYF. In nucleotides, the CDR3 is TGTGCCAGCAGTTTACTGGCCACCACTCAATATTTT.

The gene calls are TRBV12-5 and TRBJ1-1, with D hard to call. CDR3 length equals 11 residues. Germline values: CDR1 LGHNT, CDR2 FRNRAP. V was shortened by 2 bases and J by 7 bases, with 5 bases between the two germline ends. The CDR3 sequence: CASGLLDEAFF. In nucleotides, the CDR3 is TGTGCTAGTGGTTTGCTGGATGAAGCTTTCTTT.

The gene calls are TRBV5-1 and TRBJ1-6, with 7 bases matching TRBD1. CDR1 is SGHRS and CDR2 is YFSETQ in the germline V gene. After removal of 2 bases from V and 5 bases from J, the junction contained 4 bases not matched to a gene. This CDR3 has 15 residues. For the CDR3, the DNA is TGCGCCAGCAGCTTACAGGGGTCGGATAATTCACCCCTCCACTTT. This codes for CASSLQGSDNSPLHF.

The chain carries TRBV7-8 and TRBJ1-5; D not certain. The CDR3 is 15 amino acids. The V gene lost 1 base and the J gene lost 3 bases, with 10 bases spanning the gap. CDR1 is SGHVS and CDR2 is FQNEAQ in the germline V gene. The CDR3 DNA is TGTGCCAGCAGCTTAGACCCGGGGAACAATCAGCCCCAGCATTTT. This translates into CASSLDPGNNQPQHF.

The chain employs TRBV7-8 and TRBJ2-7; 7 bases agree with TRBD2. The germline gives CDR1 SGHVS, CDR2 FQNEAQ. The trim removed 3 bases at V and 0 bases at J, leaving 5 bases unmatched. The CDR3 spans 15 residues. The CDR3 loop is CASSLLGGTSYEQYF. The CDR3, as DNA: TGTGCCAGCAGCTTGCTCGGGGGGACCTCCTACGAGCAGTACTTC.

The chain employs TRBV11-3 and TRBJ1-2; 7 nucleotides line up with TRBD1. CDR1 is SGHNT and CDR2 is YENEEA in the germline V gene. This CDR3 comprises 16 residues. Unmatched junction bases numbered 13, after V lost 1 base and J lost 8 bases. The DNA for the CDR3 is TGTGCCAGCAGCTTAGGGTCCCCCACAGGGGTAAGAGGCTACACCTTC. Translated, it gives CASSLGSPTGVRGYTF.

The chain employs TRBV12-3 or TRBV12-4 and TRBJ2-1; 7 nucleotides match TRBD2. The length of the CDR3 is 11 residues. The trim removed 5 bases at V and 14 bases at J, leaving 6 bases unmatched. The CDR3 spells CASSGGSVEFF. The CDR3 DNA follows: TGTGCCAGCAGTGGCGGGAGTGTAGAGTTCTTC.

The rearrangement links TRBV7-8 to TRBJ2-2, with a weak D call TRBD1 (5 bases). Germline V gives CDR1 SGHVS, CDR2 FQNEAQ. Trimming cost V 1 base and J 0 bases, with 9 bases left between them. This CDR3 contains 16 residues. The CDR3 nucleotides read TGTGCCAGCAGCTTAGAGGGGCCGTCGAACACCGGGGAGCTGTTTTTT. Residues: CASSLEGPSNTGELFF.

Here the CDR3 reads CASSPHPPGASGYTF. The CDR3, as DNA: TGTGCCAGCAGTCCCCACCCACCAGGGGCCTCTGGCTACACCTTC. The chain uses TRBV27 and TRBJ1-2; D perhaps matches TRBD1 (6 bases). The CDR3 is 15 amino acids. Germline lookup yields CDR1 MNHEY and CDR2 SMNVEV (reference sequence). V gave up 5 bases and J gave up 7 bases, with 20 bases separating them.

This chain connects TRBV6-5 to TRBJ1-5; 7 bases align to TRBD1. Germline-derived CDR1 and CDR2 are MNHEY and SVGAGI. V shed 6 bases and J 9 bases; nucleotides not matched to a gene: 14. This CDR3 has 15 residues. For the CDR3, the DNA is TGTGCCAGCAGGTCGACAGGGACCTCGAGGGGGCCCCAGCATTTT. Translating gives CASRSTGTSRGPQHF.

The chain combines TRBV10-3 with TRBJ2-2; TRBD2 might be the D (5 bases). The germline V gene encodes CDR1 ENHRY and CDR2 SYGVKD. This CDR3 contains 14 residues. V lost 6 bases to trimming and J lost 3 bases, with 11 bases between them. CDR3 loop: CAIRTHGDTGELFF. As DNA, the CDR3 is TGTGCCATCAGGACCCACGGGGACACCGGGGAGCTGTTTTTT.

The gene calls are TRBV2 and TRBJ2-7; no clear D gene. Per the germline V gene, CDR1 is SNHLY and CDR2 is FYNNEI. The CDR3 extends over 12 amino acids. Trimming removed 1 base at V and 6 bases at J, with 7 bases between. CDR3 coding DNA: TGTGCCAGCAGTGAAGTTGTGGGCGAGCAGTACTTC. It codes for CASSEVVGEQYF.

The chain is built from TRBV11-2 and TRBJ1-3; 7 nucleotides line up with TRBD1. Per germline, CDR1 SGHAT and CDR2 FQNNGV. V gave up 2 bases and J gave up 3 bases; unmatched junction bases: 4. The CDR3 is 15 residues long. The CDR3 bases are TGTGCCAGCAGCTTACAGGGGGAAGGTGGAAACACCATATATTTT. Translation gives CASSLQGEGGNTIYF.

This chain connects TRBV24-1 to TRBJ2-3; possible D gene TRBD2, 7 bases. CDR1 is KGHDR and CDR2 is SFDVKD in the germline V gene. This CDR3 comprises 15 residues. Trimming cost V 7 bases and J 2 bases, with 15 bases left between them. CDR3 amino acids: CATSGGRGHTDTQYF. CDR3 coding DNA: TGTGCCACCAGCGGGGGGCGGGGACACACAGATACGCAGTATTTT.